The 30 T cell receptor beta chains in this list originate from one sample, sequenced in a study of regulatory T cells in long-lasting Graves disease. The time point here: newly diagnosed GD, antithyroid drugs for less than 3 months. PBMCs were the source of the RNA used for TCR sequencing. TCR beta libraries were built with iRepertoire HTBI primers and Arm-PCR of CDR3 regions. TCRdb re-analysed the multiplex PCR reads in MiXCR, keeping a single row per CDR3 protein. The profile shows 200,000 to 250,000 distinct CDR3 sequences, approximately 20% of them singletons. The sequences come from peripheral blood mononuclear cells (PBMCs), collected at new diagnosis, from a patient treated with antithyroid drugs. These receptors originate from a female donor with Graves disease.

A remark on this clonotype: A much larger clone lies a single base off, so this may be a read error. This chain links TRBV12-3 or TRBV12-4 with TRBJ2-5; D gene uncertain. The CDR3 loop spans 14 amino acids. CDR3 nucleotide sequence: TGTGCCAACAGTTTCGCCCGAAGGAAAGAGACCCAGTACTTC. Protein product: CANSFARRKETQYF.

This clonotype was picked up many times. The junction departs from the called germline gene at one end, perhaps through a read error. The V call is TRBV5-1, the J call TRBJ2-3; 10 nucleotides line up with TRBD2. Germline lookup yields CDR1 SGHRS and CDR2 YFSETQ. The CDR3 is 18 residues long. The CDR3 here is CASSYLFSGGTSTDTQYF. The DNA for the CDR3 is TGTGCCAGCAGCTACCTCTTTAGCGGGGGGACTAGCACAGATACGCAGTATTTT.

This clonotype was seen a handful of times. The V and J genes are TRBV4-3 and TRBJ1-5; 9 bases line up with TRBD1. V was pared by 0 bases and J by 6 bases, with 9 bases of the junction left unmatched. This CDR3 region has 17 residues. Germline loops: CDR1 LGHNA, CDR2 YSLEER. The CDR3 nucleotides read TGCGCCAGCAGCCAAGATCCCGCCGGGACAGGGTTTCAGCCCCAGCATTTT. Translating gives CASSQDPAGTGFQPQHF.

This clonotype has at least ten counts. This chain links TRBV12-3 or TRBV12-4 with TRBJ2-1; 11 bases line up with TRBD2. This CDR3 has 14 amino acids. Germline trimming cut 6 bases from V and 4 bases from J; bases unmatched to any gene: 2. The CDR3 here is CASRGLAEYNEQFF. In DNA form, the CDR3 reads TGTGCCAGCAGGGGACTAGCGGAATACAATGAGCAGTTCTTC.

This clonotype showed up many times. The genes are TRBV20-1 and TRBJ2-7; 10 positions match TRBD2. This CDR3 has 13 residues. Germline V lookup: CDR1 DFQATT, CDR2 SNEGSKA (reference sequence). J gave up 3 bases and V 5 bases, and 4 bases lay outside the gene matches. The CDR3 coding sequence is TGCAGTGCTGCGGGACTAGCGAACTACGAGCAGTACTTC. Its protein product is CSAAGLANYEQYF.

The table lists this clonotype with many counts. V and J are TRBV12-3 or TRBV12-4 and TRBJ2-3; 10 bases match TRBD2. Trimming at V came to 6 bases and at J to 2 bases, leaving 8 bases not matched to a gene. The CDR3 spans 16 residues. The CDR3 DNA reads TGTGCCAGCAGCCTACTTAGCGGGAGGTCCACAGATACGCAGTATTTT. This sequence encodes CASSLLSGRSTDTQYF.

This clonotype was observed many times. The gene calls are TRBV7-2 and TRBJ2-3; D is tentatively TRBD1 or TRBD2 (6 bases each). The CDR3 is 15 residues long. The ends were cut back, 1 base at V and 4 bases at J, with 12 bases in the middle. Germline loops: CDR1 SGHTA, CDR2 FQGNSA. CDR3 bases: TGTGCCAGCAGCTTAGATCTCGGGGGCCCAGATACGCAGTATTTT. Its protein product is CASSLDLGGPDTQYF.

In its sample, this clonotype was seen many times. J is TRBJ2-4 and V is TRBV2; possible D gene TRBD1, 8 bases. Trimming pared 5 bases from V and 4 bases from J, leaving 12 bases between. The CDR3 is 14 residues long. Germline CDR1 and CDR2: SNHLY and FYNNEI. The CDR3 is CASSLQGGKNIQYF. The CDR3 DNA follows: TGTGCCAGCAGTTTACAGGGGGGGAAAAACATTCAGTACTTC.

The genes are TRBV5-1 and TRBJ2-3, with TRBD2 matching over 8 bases. Germline V gene sequence: CDR1 SGHRS, CDR2 YFSETQ. This CDR3 spans 15 amino acids. The trim removed 2 bases at V and 3 bases at J, leaving 5 bases unmatched. DNA for the CDR3: TGCGCCAGCAGCTTAACGGGAGGGCCTACAGATACGCAGTATTTT. Its protein is CASSLTGGPTDTQYF.

In this sample, this clonotype turned up a few times. This sequence joins TRBV7-6 and TRBJ2-6; a possible D gene is TRBD1 (5 bases). The germline V gene has CDR1 SGHVS and CDR2 FNYEAQ. The CDR3 totals 17 residues. The V gene lost 1 base and the J gene lost 0 bases, with 10 bases spanning the gap. CDR3 in amino acids: CASSLDPRASGANVLTF. CDR3 coding DNA: TGTGCCAGCAGCTTAGATCCCAGGGCCTCTGGGGCCAACGTCCTGACTTTC.

This clonotype was seen at least ten times. The chain employs TRBV5-1 and TRBJ1-3; D is unresolved. The CDR3 covers 15 residues. Germline V gives CDR1 SGHRS, CDR2 YFSETQ. Trimming pared 2 bases from V and 0 bases from J, leaving 9 bases between. CDR3 loop: CASSFSGGSGNTIYF. In DNA, the CDR3 is TGCGCCAGCAGCTTTTCTGGAGGCTCTGGAAACACCATATATTTT.

The V call is TRBV24-1, the J call TRBJ2-2; 9 bases are a match to TRBD2. V dropped 0 bases and J dropped 9; count of bases not matched to a gene: 4. The CDR3 extends over 15 amino acids. Germline assignment: CDR1 KGHDR and CDR2 SFDVKD. The CDR3 region has the DNA TGTGCCACCAGTGATTTGACTAGCGGGCCCCGGGAGCTGTTTTTT. The encoded protein is CATSDLTSGPRELFF.

This clonotype was found many times. The rearrangement uses TRBV6-1 and TRBJ1-5; a possible D gene is TRBD1 (5 bases). The CDR3 extends over 16 amino acids. Germline CDR1 is MNHNS and CDR2 is SASEGT. Trimming removed 6 bases from V and 0 bases from J, with 15 bases in between. In DNA, the CDR3 is TGTGCCAGCAGCGGCGGGGGGTCCCTTAGCAATCAGCCCCAGCATTTT. Its translation is CASSGGGSLSNQPQHF.

This clonotype has more than one count but fewer than ten. This is likely an artifact of a read error, given a far larger clone one base away. This chain joins TRBV11-2 and TRBJ2-3; 15 nucleotides line up with TRBD2. The J call may be incorrect, as the DNA end agrees better with TRBJ2-1. Germline CDR1 SGHAT, CDR2 FQNNGV. There are 15 residues in the CDR3. Here the CDR3 DNA reads TGTGCCAGCAGCCACGGACTAGCGGGAGGGGATGAGCAGTTCTTC. This gives the protein CASSHGLAGGDEQFF.

This chain uses TRBV28 with TRBJ2-7; D call uncertain. Germline CDR1 is MDHEN and CDR2 is SYDVKM. This CDR3 has 13 residues. Trimming cost V 2 bases and J 2 bases, with 7 bases left between them. The CDR3 sequence is CASSLNGPYEQYF. For the CDR3, the DNA is TGTGCCAGCAGTTTAAACGGTCCCTACGAGCAGTACTTC.

V gene TRBV11-2 combines with J gene TRBJ2-1; TRBD1 is a possible D gene (5 bases). The CDR3 spans 15 residues. Germline assignment: CDR1 SGHAT and CDR2 FQNNGV. V was shortened by 4 bases and J by 2 bases, with 12 bases between the two germline ends. The CDR3 is CASSSYRRPYNEQFF. CDR3 bases: TGTGCCAGCAGCTCGTACAGGAGACCCTACAATGAGCAGTTCTTC.

The rearrangement uses TRBV11-2 and TRBJ2-3; unclear D gene. Germline V gene data show CDR1 as SGHAT and CDR2 as FQNNGV. The CDR3 runs to 15 residues. Trimming removed 5 bases from V and 2 bases from J, with 14 bases in between. This CDR3 reads CASSVNLETTDTQYF. The CDR3 DNA reads as TGTGCCAGCAGCGTAAACTTGGAGACCACAGATACGCAGTATTTT.

The chain uses TRBV2 and TRBJ2-1, with 7 bases aligning to TRBD1. Gene TRBJ2-5 matches the end of the DNA better, so the J call may be wrong. Germline V gives CDR1 SNHLY, CDR2 FYNNEI. The CDR3 spans 14 residues. CDR3 protein: CASSETGTQETQYF. The DNA for the CDR3 is TGTGCCAGCAGTGAGACAGGGACCCAAGAGACCCAGTACTTC.

This clonotype came up a few times. Just one base apart from a much larger clone, this may be a read error. Without the conserved terminal phenylalanine or tryptophan, this CDR3 likely stems from a read error. The rearrangement links TRBV4-3 to TRBJ2-7, with 8 positions matching TRBD2. Germline V gene sequence: CDR1 LGHNA, CDR2 YSLEER. This CDR3 is built from 14 residues. The junction had 5 bases not matched to a gene; V was cut back by 4 bases and J by 3 bases. CDR3 bases: TGCGCCAGCAGCCGGCCGGGACTAGACTACGAGCAGTACCTC. Encoded protein: CASSRPGLDYEQYL.

At least ten counts were recorded for this clonotype. The V call is TRBV14, the J call TRBJ1-2; 9 nucleotides line up with TRBD1. The germline V gene has CDR1 SGHDN and CDR2 FVKESK. The V segment lost 4 bases and the J segment 6 bases; nucleotides outside the gene matches: 6. The CDR3 is 14 residues long. The CDR3 DNA reads as TGTGCCAGCAGCCGAACAGGGGGCGCGAATGGCTACACCTTC. It translates to CASSRTGGANGYTF. The variable domain in full, completed from reference TRBV14 and TRBJ1-2, reads EAGVTQFPSHSVIEKGQTVTLRCDPISGHDNLYWYRRVMGKEIKFLLHFVKESKQDESGMPNNRFLAERTGGTYSTLKVQPAELEDSGVYFCASSRTGGANGYTFGSGTRLTVV.

This clonotype occurred many times. V is TRBV12-3 or TRBV12-4 and J is TRBJ2-7; 16 bases align to TRBD2. With V trimmed by 1 base and J by 4 bases, 7 bases remained unmatched. The CDR3 length is 18 residues. The CDR3 sequence: CASSLEGTSGRAGYEQYF. CDR3 in DNA: TGTGCCAGCAGTTTAGAGGGGACTAGCGGGAGGGCCGGGTACGAGCAGTACTTC.

This clonotype was seen many times. The chain carries TRBV20-1 and TRBJ2-7; 8 bases fit TRBD1. Germline V lookup: CDR1 DFQATT, CDR2 SNEGSKA (reference sequence). The CDR3 spans 14 residues. Germline trimming cut 6 bases from V and 7 bases from J; bases unmatched to any gene: 14. CDR3 bases: TGCAGTGCAACGAATACTATGACAGGGGAAGAGCAGTACTTC. Its translation: CSATNTMTGEEQYF.

Ten or more counts support this clonotype. The V call is TRBV7-2, the J call TRBJ2-7, with 7 bases lining up with TRBD1. This CDR3 has 15 residues. CDR1 SGHTA and CDR2 FQGNSA come from the germline V gene. The junction had 9 bases not matched to a gene; V was cut back by 5 bases and J by 2 bases. CDR3 protein: CASSAESGQPYEQYF. The CDR3, as DNA: TGTGCCAGCAGCGCCGAATCGGGACAGCCCTACGAGCAGTACTTC.

This clonotype was seen many times. V usage is TRBV10-3 and J usage is TRBJ1-1; 7 bases agree with TRBD1. Looked up from germline, CDR1 is ENHRY and CDR2 is SYGVKD. V lost 11 bases and J lost 1; bases outside the gene matches: 7. The CDR3 covers 13 residues. The CDR3 loop is CAVDRQPNTEAFF. CDR3 in DNA: TGTGCCGTGGACAGGCAGCCGAACACTGAAGCTTTCTTT.

In regard to this clonotype: This could be a read error, since a much larger clone is one nucleotide away. This sequence joins TRBV20-1 and TRBJ2-5; 8 nucleotides agree with TRBD1. Germline loops: CDR1 DFQATT, CDR2 SNEGSKA (reference sequence). The CDR3 has 13 residues. CDR3 sequence: CSARQAGGLTHYF. In nucleotides, the CDR3 is TGCAGTGCTAGGCAGGCAGGGGGCTTGACCCACTACTTC.

A note on this clonotype: Given a much more abundant clone one base away, this may be a read error. The CDR3, as DNA: TGCGCCAGCAGCTTGGTGTCTAGCGGGACTTCACAGCTGTACTTC. Translated, it gives CASSLVSSGTSQLYF. The chain couples TRBV5-1 to TRBJ2-7; 9 bases line up with TRBD2. The CDR3 extends over 15 amino acids. Losses at the gene ends were 0 bases for V and 12 bases for J; bases not matched to a gene: 13. The germline CDR1 and CDR2 sequences are SGHRS and YFSETQ.

This clonotype was counted at least ten times. The gene calls are TRBV6-2 or TRBV6-3 and TRBJ2-3, with 10 bases matching TRBD2. The CDR3 loop spans 15 amino acids. Trimming cost V 7 bases and J 3 bases; bases outside gene matches: 7. CDR1 and CDR2 from the germline V gene are MNHEY and SVGEGT. The CDR3 protein is CASIIAGGETDTQYF. The CDR3 bases are TGTGCCAGCATCATAGCGGGAGGTGAGACAGATACGCAGTATTTT.

This clonotype has at least ten counts. The CDR3 bases are TGTGCCAGCAGTGAAGATGCCGGGGGCGGATCACCCCTCCACTTT. This encodes CASSEDAGGGSPLHF. This chain connects TRBV2 to TRBJ1-6; D is perhaps TRBD1 (6 bases). Trimming shortened V by 1 base and J by 10 bases, and 14 bases separated the two germline ends. From germline, CDR1 is SNHLY and CDR2 FYNNEI. The CDR3 consists of 15 residues.

The sample holds many counts of this clonotype. DNA of the CDR3: TGTGCCAGCAGCTTAGGCACAGGGGGCTTCGGGGAGCTGTTTTTT. It encodes CASSLGTGGFGELFF. The J gene is TRBJ2-2, the V gene TRBV7-2; 9 nucleotides match TRBD1. V was clipped by 1 base and J by 7 bases; unmatched bases: 4. Germline V gene data show CDR1 as SGHTA and CDR2 as FQGNSA. The CDR3 runs 15 residues. Looking up the rest from reference TRBV7-2 and TRBJ2-2 gives the full variable domain: GAGVSQSPSNKVTEKGKDVELRCDPISGHTALYWYRQSLGQGLEFLIYFQGNSAPDKSGLPSDRFSAERTGGSVSTLTIQRTQQEDSAVYLCASSLGTGGFGELFFGEGSRLTVL.

This clonotype was seen only a few times. The gene calls are TRBV27 and TRBJ2-1, with 10 bases aligning to TRBD2. The CDR3 length is 16 residues. The ends lost 5 bases at V and 4 bases at J; junction bases unmatched: 8. Germline CDR1 reads MNHEY; CDR2 reads SMNVEV (reference sequence). The CDR3 protein is CASSGQAGGPYNEQFF. The CDR3 coding sequence is TGTGCCAGCAGTGGACAAGCGGGAGGGCCTTACAATGAGCAGTTCTTC.